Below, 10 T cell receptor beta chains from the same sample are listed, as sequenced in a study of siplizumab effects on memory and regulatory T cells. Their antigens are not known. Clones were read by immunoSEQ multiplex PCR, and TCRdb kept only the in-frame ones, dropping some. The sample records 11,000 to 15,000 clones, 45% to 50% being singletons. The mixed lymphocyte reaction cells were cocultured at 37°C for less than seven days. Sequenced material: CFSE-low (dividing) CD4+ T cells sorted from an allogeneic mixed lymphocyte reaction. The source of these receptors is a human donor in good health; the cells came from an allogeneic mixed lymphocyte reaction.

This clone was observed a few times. The CDR3 DNA reads as TGTGCCTGGAGTGTGGGGCCGCTAGATTCACCCCTCCACTTT. Its protein is CAWSVGPLDSPLHF. This chain links TRBV30 with TRBJ1-6; TRBD1 might be the D (5 bases). Germline CDR1 GTSNPN, CDR2 SVGIG (reference sequence). The CDR3 runs to 14 residues. The V end was cut by 0 bases, the J end by 8 bases, with 11 bases between. Filled out from reference TRBV30 and TRBJ1-6, the complete variable domain reads SQTIHQWPATLVQPVGSPLSLECTVEGTSNPNLYWYRQAAGRGLQLLFYSVGIGQISSEVPQNLSASRPQDRQFILSSKKLLLSDSGFYLCAWSVGPLDSPLHFGNGTRLTVT.

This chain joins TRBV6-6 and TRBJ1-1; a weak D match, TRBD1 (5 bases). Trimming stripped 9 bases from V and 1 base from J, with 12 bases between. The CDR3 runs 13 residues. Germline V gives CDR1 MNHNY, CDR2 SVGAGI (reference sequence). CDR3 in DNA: TGTGCCAGTTGTCCTAGGGGGAACACTGAAGCTTTCTTT. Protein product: CASCPRGNTEAFF.

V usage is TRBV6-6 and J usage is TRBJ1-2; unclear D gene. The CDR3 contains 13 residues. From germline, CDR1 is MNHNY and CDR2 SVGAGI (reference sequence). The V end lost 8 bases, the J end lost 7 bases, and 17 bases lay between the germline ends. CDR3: CASGGSPNGGYTF. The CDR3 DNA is TGTGCCAGCGGTGGGTCCCCCAATGGTGGCTACACCTTC.

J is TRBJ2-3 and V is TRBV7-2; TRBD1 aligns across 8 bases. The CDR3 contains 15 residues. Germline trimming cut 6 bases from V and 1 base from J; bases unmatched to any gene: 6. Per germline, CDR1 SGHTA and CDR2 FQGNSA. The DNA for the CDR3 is TGTGCCAGCAGGGAACAGGGGGGAGGCACAGATACGCAGTATTTT. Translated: CASREQGGGTDTQYF.

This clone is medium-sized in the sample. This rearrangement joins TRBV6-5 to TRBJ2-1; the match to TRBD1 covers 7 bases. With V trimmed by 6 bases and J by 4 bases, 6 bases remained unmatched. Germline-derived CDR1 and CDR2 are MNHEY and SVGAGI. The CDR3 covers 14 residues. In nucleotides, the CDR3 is TGTGCCAGCAGACCGGGACAGTCTTACAATGAGCAGTTCTTC. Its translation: CASRPGQSYNEQFF.

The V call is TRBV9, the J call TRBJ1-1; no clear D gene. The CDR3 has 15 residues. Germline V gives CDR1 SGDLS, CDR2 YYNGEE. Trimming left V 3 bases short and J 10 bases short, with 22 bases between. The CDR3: CASSAPPSGVYGAFF. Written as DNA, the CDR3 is TGTGCCAGCAGCGCGCCCCCCTCCGGGGTTTATGGAGCTTTCTTT.

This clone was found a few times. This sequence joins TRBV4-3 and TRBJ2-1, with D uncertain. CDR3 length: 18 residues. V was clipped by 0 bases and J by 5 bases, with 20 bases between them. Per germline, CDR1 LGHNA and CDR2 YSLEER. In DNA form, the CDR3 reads TGCGCCAGCAGCCAAGAAGGCTTTGGAGCGCCTTTGCACAATGAGCAGTTCTTC. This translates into CASSQEGFGAPLHNEQFF.

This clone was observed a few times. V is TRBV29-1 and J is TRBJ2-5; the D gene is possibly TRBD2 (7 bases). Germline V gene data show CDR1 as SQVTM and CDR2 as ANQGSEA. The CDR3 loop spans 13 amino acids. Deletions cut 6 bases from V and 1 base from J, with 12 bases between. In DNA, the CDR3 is TGCAGCGTAGAGGGGGGGAGCCAAGAGACCCAGTACTTC. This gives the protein CSVEGGSQETQYF.

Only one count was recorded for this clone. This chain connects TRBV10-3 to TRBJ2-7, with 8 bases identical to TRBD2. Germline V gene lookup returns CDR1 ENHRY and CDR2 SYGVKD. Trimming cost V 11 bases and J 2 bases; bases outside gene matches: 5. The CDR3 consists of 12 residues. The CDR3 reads CASGGSAYEQYF. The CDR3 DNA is TGTGCCTCGGGAGGGAGCGCCTACGAGCAGTACTTC.

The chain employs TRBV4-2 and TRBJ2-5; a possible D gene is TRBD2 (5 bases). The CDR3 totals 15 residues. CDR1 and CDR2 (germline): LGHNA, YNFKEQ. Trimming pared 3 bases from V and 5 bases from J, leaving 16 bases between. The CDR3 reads CASSHTAHTRETQYF. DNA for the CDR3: TGTGCCAGCAGCCACACAGCCCATACTAGGGAGACCCAGTACTTC.